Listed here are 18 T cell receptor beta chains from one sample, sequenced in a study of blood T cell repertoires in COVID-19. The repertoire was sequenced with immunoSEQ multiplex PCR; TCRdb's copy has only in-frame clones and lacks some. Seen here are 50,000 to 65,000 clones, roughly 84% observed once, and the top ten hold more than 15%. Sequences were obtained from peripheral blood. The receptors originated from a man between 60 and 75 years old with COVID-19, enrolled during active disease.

CDR3 residues: CATSDRQGGEQYF. CDR3 DNA sequence: TGTGCCACCAGTGATCGACAGGGGGGCGAGCAGTACTTC. The chain carries TRBV24-1 and TRBJ2-7; 9 bases are a match to TRBD1. V trimming: 3 bases; J trimming: 6 bases; junction bases outside the gene matches: 2. Germline lookup yields CDR1 KGHDR and CDR2 SFDVKD. The CDR3 has 13 residues.

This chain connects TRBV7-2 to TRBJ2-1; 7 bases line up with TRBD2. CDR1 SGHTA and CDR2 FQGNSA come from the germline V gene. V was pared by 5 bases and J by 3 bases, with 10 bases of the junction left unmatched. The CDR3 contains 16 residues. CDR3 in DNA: TGTGCCAGCAGCCGTAGTGCTAGCGGCCACTACAATGAGCAGTTCTTC. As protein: CASSRSASGHYNEQFF.

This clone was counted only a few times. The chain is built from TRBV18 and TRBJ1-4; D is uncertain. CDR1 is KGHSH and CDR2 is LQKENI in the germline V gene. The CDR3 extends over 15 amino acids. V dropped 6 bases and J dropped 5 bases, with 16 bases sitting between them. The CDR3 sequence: CASSPSTGRNEKLFF. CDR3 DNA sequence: TGTGCCAGCTCCCCTTCGACGGGGAGAAATGAAAAACTGTTTTTT.

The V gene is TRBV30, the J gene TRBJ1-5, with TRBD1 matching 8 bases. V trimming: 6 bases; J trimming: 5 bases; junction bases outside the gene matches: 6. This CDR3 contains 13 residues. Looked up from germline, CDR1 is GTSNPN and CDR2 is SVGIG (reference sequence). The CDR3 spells CACDRGPYQPQHF. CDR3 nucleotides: TGTGCCTGCGACAGGGGACCCTATCAGCCCCAGCATTTT.

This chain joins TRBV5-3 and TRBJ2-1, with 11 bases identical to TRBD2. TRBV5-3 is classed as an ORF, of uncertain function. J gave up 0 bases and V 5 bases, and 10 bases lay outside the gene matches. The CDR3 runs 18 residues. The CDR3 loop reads CARSRRLAGSSSYNEQFF. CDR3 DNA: TGTGCCAGAAGTAGGCGACTAGCGGGATCAAGCTCCTACAATGAGCAGTTCTTC.

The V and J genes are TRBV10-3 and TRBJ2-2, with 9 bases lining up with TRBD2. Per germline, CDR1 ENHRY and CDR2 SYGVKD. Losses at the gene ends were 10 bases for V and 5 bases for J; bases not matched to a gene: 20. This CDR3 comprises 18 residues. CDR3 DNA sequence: TGTGCCACATCCCCGGGACTAGCTTCTCAAGGAAGGACCGGGGAGCTGTTTTTT. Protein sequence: CATSPGLASQGRTGELFF.

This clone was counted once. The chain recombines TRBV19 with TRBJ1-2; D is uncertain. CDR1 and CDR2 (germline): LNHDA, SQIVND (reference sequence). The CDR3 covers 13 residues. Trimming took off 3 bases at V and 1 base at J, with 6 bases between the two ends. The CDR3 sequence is CASSIAGNYGYTF. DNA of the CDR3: TGTGCCAGTAGTATCGCCGGTAACTATGGCTACACCTTC. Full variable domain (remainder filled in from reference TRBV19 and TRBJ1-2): DGGITQSPKYLFRKEGQNVTLSCEQNLNHDAMYWYRQDPGQGLRLIYYSQIVNDFQKGDIAEGYSVSREKKESFPLTVTSAQKNPTAFYLCASSIAGNYGYTFGSGTRLTVV.

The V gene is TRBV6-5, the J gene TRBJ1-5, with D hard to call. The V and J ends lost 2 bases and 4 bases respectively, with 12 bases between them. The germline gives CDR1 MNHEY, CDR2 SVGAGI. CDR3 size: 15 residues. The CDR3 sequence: CASSYTGIVNQPQHF. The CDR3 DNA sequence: TGTGCCAGCAGTTACACGGGTATAGTGAATCAGCCCCAGCATTTT.

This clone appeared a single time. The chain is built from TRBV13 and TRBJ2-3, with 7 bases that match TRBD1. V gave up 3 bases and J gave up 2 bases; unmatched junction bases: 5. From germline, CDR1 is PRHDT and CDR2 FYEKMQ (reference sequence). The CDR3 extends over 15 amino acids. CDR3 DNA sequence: TGTGCCAGCAGCTTCCGACAGGGAATCACAGATACGCAGTATTTT. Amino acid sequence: CASSFRQGITDTQYF.

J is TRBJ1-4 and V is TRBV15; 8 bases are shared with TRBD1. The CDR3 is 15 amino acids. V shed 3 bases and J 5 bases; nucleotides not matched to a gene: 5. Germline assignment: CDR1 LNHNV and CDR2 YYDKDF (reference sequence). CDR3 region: CATSRETGENEKLFF. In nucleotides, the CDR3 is TGTGCCACCAGCAGGGAGACAGGGGAGAATGAAAAACTGTTTTTT.

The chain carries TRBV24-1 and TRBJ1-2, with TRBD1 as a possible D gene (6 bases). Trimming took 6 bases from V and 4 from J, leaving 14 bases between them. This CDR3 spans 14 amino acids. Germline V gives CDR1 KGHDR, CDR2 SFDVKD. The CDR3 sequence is CATSMGADPYGYTF. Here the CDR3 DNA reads TGTGCCACCAGTATGGGGGCAGATCCCTATGGCTACACCTTC.

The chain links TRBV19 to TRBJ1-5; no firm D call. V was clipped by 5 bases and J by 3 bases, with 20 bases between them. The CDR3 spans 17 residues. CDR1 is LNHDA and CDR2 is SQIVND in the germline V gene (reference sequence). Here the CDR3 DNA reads TGTGCCAGTAGTGCCCTCCCCTCGGGATTTACCAATCAGCCCCAGCATTTT. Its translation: CASSALPSGFTNQPQHF.

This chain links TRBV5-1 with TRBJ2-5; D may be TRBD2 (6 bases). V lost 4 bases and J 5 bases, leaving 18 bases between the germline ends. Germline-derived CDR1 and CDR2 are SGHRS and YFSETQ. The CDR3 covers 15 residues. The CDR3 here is CASSVGTAGGETQYF. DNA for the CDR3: TGCGCCAGCAGCGTAGGGACGGCTGGGGGGGAGACCCAGTACTTC.

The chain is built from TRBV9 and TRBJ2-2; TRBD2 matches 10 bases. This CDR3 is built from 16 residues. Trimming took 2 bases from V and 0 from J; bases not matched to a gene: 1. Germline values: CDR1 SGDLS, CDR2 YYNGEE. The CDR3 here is CASSVSGGANTGELFF. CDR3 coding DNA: TGTGCCAGCAGCGTGAGCGGGGGGGCGAACACCGGGGAGCTGTTTTTT.

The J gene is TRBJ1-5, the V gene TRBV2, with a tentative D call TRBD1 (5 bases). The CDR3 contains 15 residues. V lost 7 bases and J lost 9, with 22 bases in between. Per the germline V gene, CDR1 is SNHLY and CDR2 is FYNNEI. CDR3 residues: CASTTTGGQVGPQHF. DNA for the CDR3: TGTGCCAGCACCACAACGGGTGGACAAGTGGGGCCCCAGCATTTT.

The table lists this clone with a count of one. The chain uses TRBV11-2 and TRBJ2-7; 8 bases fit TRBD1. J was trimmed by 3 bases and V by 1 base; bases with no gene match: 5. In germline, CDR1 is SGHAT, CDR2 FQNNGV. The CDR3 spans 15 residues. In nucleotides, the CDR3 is TGTGCCAGCAGCTTAGGATTGACAGGGGACTACGAGCAGTACTTC. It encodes CASSLGLTGDYEQYF.

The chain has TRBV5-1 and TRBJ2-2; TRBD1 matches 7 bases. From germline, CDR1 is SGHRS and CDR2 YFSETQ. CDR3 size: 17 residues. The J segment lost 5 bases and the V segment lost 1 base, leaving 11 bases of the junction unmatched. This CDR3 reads CASSLYQRGPPTGELFF. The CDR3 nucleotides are TGCGCCAGCAGCTTGTATCAAAGGGGGCCCCCGACCGGGGAGCTGTTTTTT. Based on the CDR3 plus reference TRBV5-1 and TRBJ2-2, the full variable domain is KAGVTQTPRYLIKTRGQQVTLSCSPISGHRSVSWYQQTPGQGLQFLFEYFSETQRNKGNFPGRFSGRQFSNSRSEMNVSTLELGDSALYLCASSLYQRGPPTGELFFGEGSRLTVL.

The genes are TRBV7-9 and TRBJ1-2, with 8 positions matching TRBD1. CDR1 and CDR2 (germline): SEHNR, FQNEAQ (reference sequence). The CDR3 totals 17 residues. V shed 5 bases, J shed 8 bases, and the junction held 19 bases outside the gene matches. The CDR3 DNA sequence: TGTGCCAGCAGCCCTCTTGATACAGGGGGTGTATTGCGAGGCTACACCTTC. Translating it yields CASSPLDTGGVLRGYTF.